Below are 14 T cell receptor beta chains sequenced from a single sample in a study of T-cell memory formation after mild COVID-19 (dated by TCRdb to the early 2020s). The library was generated by 5' RACE. The reads were generated on an Illumina NovaSeq 6000. Starting from the raw public reads, TCRdb applied fastp trimming at Q25, assembled clones with MiXCR and retained in-frame beta chains. Every CDR3 protein is listed once, alongside the most common genes and DNA of its rows. The sample table holds around 320,000 distinct CDR3 sequences, of which 15% to 20% were seen once. The top ten hold under 25% of the sample. The specimen was PBMCs or a T cell subset sorted from them (not recorded which). The receptors derive from a man aged 18 to 29 who had mild COVID-19 (a few samples of this study predate the infection). The sample titles of this study are shuffled in the database, so cell type and time point are left out; the donor was told from shared clones.

This clonotype was recorded many times. This chain links TRBV27 with TRBJ2-3, with TRBD1 matching 7 bases. CDR1 is MNHEY, CDR2 SMNVEV, per germline (reference sequence). The CDR3 has 17 amino acids. Trimming at V came to 6 bases and at J to 2 bases, leaving 14 bases not matched to a gene. This chain's CDR3 is CASSTPTGRPNTDTQYF. The CDR3 DNA follows: TGTGCCAGCAGCACCCCGACAGGGCGCCCTAACACAGATACGCAGTATTTT.

This clonotype has only a few counts. The V and J genes are TRBV7-2 and TRBJ2-1, with unresolved D. The CDR3 runs to 12 residues. CDR1 is SGHTA, CDR2 FQGNSA, per germline. V lost 5 bases and J lost 5, with 7 bases in between. CDR3 residues: CASSPKNNEQFF. Here the CDR3 DNA reads TGTGCCAGCAGCCCTAAAAACAATGAGCAGTTCTTC.

The table lists this clonotype with a few counts. V gene TRBV4-3 combines with J gene TRBJ2-1, with 11 positions matching TRBD2. Germline trimming cut 0 bases from V and 1 base from J; bases unmatched to any gene: 2. CDR1 is LGHNA and CDR2 is YSLEER in the germline V gene. The CDR3 has 17 residues. CDR3 DNA: TGCGCCAGCAGCCAAGATCTAGCGGGGGGATCCTACAATGAGCAGTTCTTC. It yields the protein CASSQDLAGGSYNEQFF.

The V call is TRBV11-3, the J call TRBJ2-1; no clear D gene. The CDR3 contains 13 residues. CDR1 SGHNT and CDR2 YENEEA come from the germline V gene. The V end lost 4 bases, the J end lost 5 bases, and 9 bases lay between the germline ends. As DNA, the CDR3 is TGTGCCAGCAGCTCTCTAGATCACAATGAGCAGTTCTTC. Amino acid sequence: CASSSLDHNEQFF.

This clonotype was seen a handful of times. The genes are TRBV20-1 and TRBJ2-5; D is perhaps TRBD1 or TRBD2 (5 bases each). CDR1 is DFQATT, CDR2 SNEGSKA, per germline (reference sequence). V lost 0 bases and J 5 bases, leaving 16 bases between the germline ends. This CDR3 has 15 residues. CDR3 region: CSARDLGRDVETQYF. The CDR3 DNA sequence: TGCAGTGCTAGAGATCTTGGCAGGGACGTGGAGACCCAGTACTTC.

This clonotype was recorded a few times. This chain uses TRBV29-1 with TRBJ1-1, with TRBD1 matching 7 bases. The trim removed 4 bases at V and 2 bases at J, leaving 4 bases unmatched. Looked up from germline, CDR1 is SQVTM and CDR2 is ANQGSEA. There are 13 residues in the CDR3. DNA of the CDR3: TGCAGCGTTGCCTGGGACAGTAACACTGAAGCTTTCTTT. Amino acids: CSVAWDSNTEAFF.

This clonotype was detected many times. The CDR3 spells CASSSERGVRTQYF. In DNA form, the CDR3 reads TGTGCCAGCAGCTCTGAGCGGGGGGTCCGTACGCAGTATTTT. The genes are TRBV7-2 and TRBJ2-3, with 9 bases identical to TRBD2. With 4 bases clipped from V and 8 bases from J, the junction kept 7 bases outside the gene matches. This CDR3 has 14 amino acids. Germline V CDR1 and CDR2: SGHTA, FQGNSA.

This clonotype turned up a few times. The chain joins TRBV5-1 to TRBJ2-1; TRBD1 might be the D (6 bases). CDR3 length equals 15 residues. Germline values: CDR1 SGHRS, CDR2 YFSETQ. Trimming stripped 4 bases from V and 2 bases from J, with 13 bases between. The chain's CDR3 is CASSQGDTAYNEQFF. The CDR3, as DNA: TGCGCCAGCAGCCAAGGGGACACTGCCTACAATGAGCAGTTCTTC.

A few counts support this clonotype. The chain recombines TRBV5-1 with TRBJ1-4, with D hard to call. Germline V lookup: CDR1 SGHRS, CDR2 YFSETQ. The CDR3 is 14 residues long. V was shortened by 3 bases and J by 3 bases, with 9 bases between the two germline ends. CDR3 nucleotide sequence: TGCGCCAGCAGCTACACCCCGGCTAATGAAAAACTGTTTTTT. Translated, it gives CASSYTPANEKLFF. The variable domain in full, completed from reference TRBV5-1 and TRBJ1-4, reads KAGVTQTPRYLIKTRGQQVTLSCSPISGHRSVSWYQQTPGQGLQFLFEYFSETQRNKGNFPGRFSGRQFSNSRSEMNVSTLELGDSALYLCASSYTPANEKLFFGSGTQLSVL.

The sample holds a few counts of this clonotype. V is TRBV9 and J is TRBJ1-6; no definite D call. Trimming took 3 bases from V and 4 from J, leaving 14 bases between them. There are 16 residues in the CDR3. CDR1 is SGDLS, CDR2 YYNGEE, per germline. CDR3 bases: TGTGCCAGCAGCGCATCCGGGGTAGCGTATAATTCACCCCTCCACTTT. The encoded protein is CASSASGVAYNSPLHF.

The J gene is TRBJ2-1, the V gene TRBV4-1, with TRBD2 matching 7 bases. Germline V gives CDR1 MGHRA, CDR2 YSYEKL. This CDR3 region has 15 residues. J gave up 2 bases and V 0 bases, and 1 base lay outside the gene matches. The CDR3 DNA reads TGCGCCAGCAGCCAAGAGGGGGGGACCTACAATGAGCAGTTCTTC. Its protein is CASSQEGGTYNEQFF.

This chain joins TRBV6-2 or TRBV6-3 and TRBJ2-2; perhaps TRBD1 as D (5 bases). The V gene lost 4 bases and the J gene lost 1 base, with 13 bases spanning the gap. The CDR3 has 16 residues. Germline V gives CDR1 MNHEY, CDR2 SVGEGT. CDR3 nucleotide sequence: TGTGCCAGCAGTTTACAGGCATCCAAGAACACCGGGGAGCTGTTTTTT. This codes for CASSLQASKNTGELFF.

This clonotype was observed a few times. The genes are TRBV12-3 or TRBV12-4 and TRBJ2-2, with D uncertain. The CDR3 runs 13 residues. The germline V and J ends were trimmed by 3 bases and 1 base, with 3 bases remaining between them. The chain's CDR3 is CASSFMNTGELFF. CDR3 bases: TGTGCCAGCAGTTTCATGAACACCGGGGAGCTGTTTTTT.

This clonotype was picked up a small number of times. The chain combines TRBV4-3 with TRBJ2-1; no reliable D call. CDR3 length: 13 residues. Deletions cut 5 bases from V and 1 base from J, with 6 bases between. Germline loops: CDR1 LGHNA, CDR2 YSLEER. The CDR3 DNA is TGCGCCAGCAGCGCGGAATCCTACAATGAGCAGTTCTTC. As protein: CASSAESYNEQFF.